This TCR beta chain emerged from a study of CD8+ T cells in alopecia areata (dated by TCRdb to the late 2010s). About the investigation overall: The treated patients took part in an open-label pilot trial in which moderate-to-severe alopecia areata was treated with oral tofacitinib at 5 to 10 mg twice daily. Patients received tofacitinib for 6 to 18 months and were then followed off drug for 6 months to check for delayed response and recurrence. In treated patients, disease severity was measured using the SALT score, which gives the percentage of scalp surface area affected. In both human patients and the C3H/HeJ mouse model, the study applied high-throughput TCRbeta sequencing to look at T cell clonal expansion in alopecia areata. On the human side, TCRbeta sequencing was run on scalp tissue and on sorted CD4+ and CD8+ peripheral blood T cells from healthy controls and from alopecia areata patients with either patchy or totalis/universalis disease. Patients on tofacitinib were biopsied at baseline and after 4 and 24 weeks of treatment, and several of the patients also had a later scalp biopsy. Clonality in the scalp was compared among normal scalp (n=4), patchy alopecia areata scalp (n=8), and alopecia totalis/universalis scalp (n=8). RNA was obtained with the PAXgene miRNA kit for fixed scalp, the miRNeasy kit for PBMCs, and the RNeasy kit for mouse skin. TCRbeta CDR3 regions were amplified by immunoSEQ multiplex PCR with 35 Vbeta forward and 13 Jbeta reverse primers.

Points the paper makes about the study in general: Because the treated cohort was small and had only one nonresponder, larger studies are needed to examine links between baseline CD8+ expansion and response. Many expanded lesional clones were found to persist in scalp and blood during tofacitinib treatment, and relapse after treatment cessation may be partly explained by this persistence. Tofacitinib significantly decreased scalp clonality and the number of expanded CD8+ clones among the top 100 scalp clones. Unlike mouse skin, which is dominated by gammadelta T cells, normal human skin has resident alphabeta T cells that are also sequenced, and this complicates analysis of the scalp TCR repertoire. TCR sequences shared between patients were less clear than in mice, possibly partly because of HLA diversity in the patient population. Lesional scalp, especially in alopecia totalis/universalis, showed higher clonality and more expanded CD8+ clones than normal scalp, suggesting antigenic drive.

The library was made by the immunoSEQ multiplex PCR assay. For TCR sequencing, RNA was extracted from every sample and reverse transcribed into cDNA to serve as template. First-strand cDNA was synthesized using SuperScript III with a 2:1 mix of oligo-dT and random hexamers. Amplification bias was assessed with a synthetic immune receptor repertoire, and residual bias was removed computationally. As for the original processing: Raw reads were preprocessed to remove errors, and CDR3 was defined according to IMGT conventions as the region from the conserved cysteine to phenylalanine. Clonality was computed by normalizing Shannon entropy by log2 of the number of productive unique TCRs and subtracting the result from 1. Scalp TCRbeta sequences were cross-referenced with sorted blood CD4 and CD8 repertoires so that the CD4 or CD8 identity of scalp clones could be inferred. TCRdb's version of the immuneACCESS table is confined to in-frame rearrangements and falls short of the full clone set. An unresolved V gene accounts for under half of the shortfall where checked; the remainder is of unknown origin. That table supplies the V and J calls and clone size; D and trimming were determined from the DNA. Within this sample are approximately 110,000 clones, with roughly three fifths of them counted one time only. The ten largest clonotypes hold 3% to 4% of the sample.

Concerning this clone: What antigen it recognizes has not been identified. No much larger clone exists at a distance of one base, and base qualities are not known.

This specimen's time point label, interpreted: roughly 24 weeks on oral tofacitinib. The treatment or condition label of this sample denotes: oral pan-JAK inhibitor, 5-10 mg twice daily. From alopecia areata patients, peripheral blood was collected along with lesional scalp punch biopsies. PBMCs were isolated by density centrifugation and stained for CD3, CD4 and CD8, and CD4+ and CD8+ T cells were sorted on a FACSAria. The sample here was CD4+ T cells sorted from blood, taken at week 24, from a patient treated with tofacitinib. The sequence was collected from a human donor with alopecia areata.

The CDR3 corresponds to CASSQGPRVKEGGSPLHF. The sequenced DNA is TGTGCCAGCAGCCAAGGTCCCCGAGTTAAAGAGGGAGGCTCACCCCTCCACTTT. Recombination connected TRBV4-2 to TRBJ1-6; no confident D gene assignment can be made. Deletion took 1 base off V and 10 bases off J, with a span of 23 bases between the germline ends. CDR1 and CDR2, looked up from the germline V gene, are LGHNA and YNFKEQ. The CDR3 holds 18 amino acids from the cysteine to the phenylalanine. Only the CDR3 part of the read is kept: 54 bases, read in frame from the first base.